This T cell receptor beta chain was sequenced during a study of blood T cell repertoires in COVID-19. CDR1 is MNHEY and CDR2 is SMNVEV in the germline V gene (reference sequence). Trimming pared 0 bases from V and 4 bases from J, leaving 9 bases between. The CDR3 consists of 14 residues. Clones were read by immunoSEQ multiplex PCR, and TCRdb kept only the in-frame ones, dropping some. This sample has about 240,000 clones, with over 80% found just once. This clone was recorded only once. The sample comprised peripheral blood. The chain uses TRBV27 and TRBJ1-1; D unclear. The TCR comes from a man between 25 and 39 years old who had recovered from COVID-19. CDR3 DNA: TGTGCCAGCAGTTTATCTGGTCGAGTCACTGAAGCTTTCTTT. Translated, it gives CASSLSGRVTEAFF.